These 17 T cell receptor beta chains share one sample of origin, sequenced in a study of shared clonotypes between healthy human individuals. Positive CCR7 selection of CD45RO-negative cells yielded the naive CD8 cells, and terminally differentiated effector memory CD45RA+ cells were excluded. Sequenced by immunoSEQ multiplex PCR; TCRdb stores in-frame clones only, minus some. The table lists some 2 million clones, about 95% of them singletons. Source material: naive CD8+ T cells sorted from blood. These receptors originate from a man aged 18 to 30 in good health.

The rearrangement joins TRBV4-3 to TRBJ2-1; 10 bases are shared with TRBD2. Germline values: CDR1 LGHNA, CDR2 YSLEER. The V gene end was trimmed by 1 base and the J gene end by 2 bases; junction bases not matched to a gene: 8. The CDR3 sequence is 18 residues long. The CDR3 nucleotides read TGCGCCAGCAGCCAAGCCCCCGGACTAGCGGAAACCTACAATGAGCAGTTCTTC. Translating it yields CASSQAPGLAETYNEQFF.

V is TRBV13 and J is TRBJ2-3; a weak D match, TRBD2 (6 bases). Germline CDR1 and CDR2: PRHDT and FYEKMQ (reference sequence). The CDR3 extends over 19 amino acids. V gave up 6 bases and J gave up 2 bases, with 27 bases separating them. CDR3 bases: TGTGCCAGCAGTTCAATAGAAGCTAATTCGGGGGTCTCCACAGATACGCAGTATTTT. It specifies CASSSIEANSGVSTDTQYF. The full variable domain, its missing parts supplied by reference TRBV13 and TRBJ2-3, is AAGVIQSPRHLIKEKRETATLKCYPIPRHDTVYWYQQGPGQDPQFLISFYEKMQSDKGSIPDRFSAQQFSDYHSELNMSSLELGDSALYFCASSSIEANSGVSTDTQYFGPGTRLTVL.

The J gene is TRBJ2-7, the V gene TRBV4-2; D is perhaps TRBD1 (6 bases). This CDR3 is 15 amino acids long. The germline gives CDR1 LGHNA, CDR2 YNFKEQ. V lost 3 bases and J lost 4, with 16 bases in between. The CDR3 bases are TGTGCCAGCAGCCAGGACAGCTCCGAAGGGTACGAGCAGTACTTC. This translates into CASSQDSSEGYEQYF.

The V gene is TRBV11-2, the J gene TRBJ2-5, with D perhaps matching TRBD1 (6 bases). Trimming left V 5 bases short and J 4 bases short, with 20 bases between. Germline V gene lookup returns CDR1 SGHAT and CDR2 FQNNGV. The length of the CDR3 is 16 residues. CDR3 nucleotide sequence: TGTGCCAGCAGCACGGGCCCCACAGGGAAAATAGAGACCCAGTACTTC. It codes for CASSTGPTGKIETQYF. Full variable domain (outside the CDR3, taken from reference TRBV11-2 and TRBJ2-5): EAGVAQSPRYKIIEKRQSVAFWCNPISGHATLYWYQQILGQGPKLLIQFQNNGVVDDSQLPKDRFSAERLKGVDSTLKIQPAKLEDSAVYLCASSTGPTGKIETQYFGPGTRLLVL.

The rearrangement links TRBV16 to TRBJ2-7; 9 bases map to TRBD1. The CDR3 is 15 residues long. Germline V gene sequence: CDR1 KGHSY, CDR2 FQNENV. V trimming: 2 bases; J trimming: 0 bases; junction bases outside the gene matches: 2. DNA of the CDR3: TGTGCCAGCAGCCAAGGACAGGGGTACTCCTACGAGCAGTACTTC. Its translation is CASSQGQGYSYEQYF.

The V gene is TRBV11-2, the J gene TRBJ2-7; 7 bases are a match to TRBD1. Germline V gene sequence: CDR1 SGHAT, CDR2 FQNNGV. The length of the CDR3 is 13 residues. V shed 5 bases and J 6 bases; nucleotides not matched to a gene: 7. The CDR3 sequence: CASSVRQGGEQYF. Here the CDR3 DNA reads TGTGCCAGCAGCGTGAGACAGGGCGGCGAGCAGTACTTC. Full variable domain (outside the CDR3, taken from reference TRBV11-2 and TRBJ2-7): EAGVAQSPRYKIIEKRQSVAFWCNPISGHATLYWYQQILGQGPKLLIQFQNNGVVDDSQLPKDRFSAERLKGVDSTLKIQPAKLEDSAVYLCASSVRQGGEQYFGPGTRLTVT.

The chain has TRBV7-9 and TRBJ2-3; perhaps D is TRBD1 or TRBD2 (5 bases each). There are 14 residues in the CDR3. Germline CDR1 and CDR2: SEHNR and FQNEAQ (reference sequence). V was shortened by 5 bases and J by 5 bases, with 14 bases between the two germline ends. The CDR3 here is CASSPYGAGDTQYF. CDR3 in DNA: TGTGCCAGCAGCCCATACGGGGCAGGAGATACGCAGTATTTT.

The V and J genes are TRBV5-1 and TRBJ2-7; TRBD1 matches 7 bases. The CDR3 contains 15 residues. CDR1 and CDR2 (germline): SGHRS, YFSETQ. The V and J ends lost 4 bases and 5 bases, in that order; junction bases with no gene match: 12. CDR3 in DNA: TGCGCCAGCAGCGGAATGGGACGGGACAGAGACGAGCAGTACTTC. The encoded protein is CASSGMGRDRDEQYF.

This rearrangement joins TRBV11-2 to TRBJ2-1; 9 positions agree with TRBD1. The trim removed 5 bases at V and 8 bases at J, leaving 10 bases unmatched. Germline V lookup: CDR1 SGHAT, CDR2 FQNNGV. This CDR3 region has 15 residues. The CDR3: CASSQLGTGYHEQFF. CDR3 in DNA: TGTGCCAGCAGCCAACTAGGGACAGGGTACCATGAGCAGTTCTTC.

The V call is TRBV19, the J call TRBJ1-5; D unresolved. The CDR3 consists of 14 residues. The germline CDR1 and CDR2 sequences are LNHDA and SQIVND (reference sequence). Trimming left V 3 bases short and J 2 bases short, with 8 bases between. The CDR3 loop is CASSMLGGNQPQHF. Here the CDR3 DNA reads TGTGCCAGTAGTATGTTGGGCGGCAATCAGCCCCAGCATTTT.

The chain carries TRBV20-1 and TRBJ2-7; no clear D. The CDR3 totals 11 residues. V was clipped by 1 base and J by 5 bases, with 6 bases between them. Germline loops: CDR1 DFQATT, CDR2 SNEGSKA (reference sequence). The CDR3 sequence is CSARGADEQYF. The CDR3 DNA reads TGCAGTGCTAGAGGGGCTGACGAGCAGTACTTC.

The chain employs TRBV28 and TRBJ1-6, with a tentative D call TRBD1 (6 bases). The CDR3 runs 14 residues. The V end lost 5 bases, the J end lost 13 bases, and 18 bases lay between the germline ends. The V gene's germline CDR1 is MDHEN and CDR2 SYDVKM. CDR3 bases: TGTGCCAGCAGTCCCCCCGGGACATCTCTGCCCCTCCACTTT. Residues: CASSPPGTSLPLHF. The whole variable domain, filled in from reference TRBV28 and TRBJ1-6, reads DVKVTQSSRYLVKRTGEKVFLECVQDMDHENMFWYRQDPGLGLRLIYFSYDVKMKEKGDIPEGYSVSREKKERFSLILESASTNQTSMYLCASSPPGTSLPLHFGNGTRLTVT.

The genes are TRBV28 and TRBJ2-7; 12 bases map to TRBD1. Unmatched junction bases numbered 3, after V lost 3 bases and J lost 3 bases. Germline V lookup: CDR1 MDHEN, CDR2 SYDVKM. This CDR3 region has 15 residues. The CDR3 protein is CASSFRDRGLYEQYF. The CDR3 DNA reads as TGTGCCAGCAGTTTCCGGGACAGGGGGCTCTACGAGCAGTACTTC.

The V and J genes are TRBV4-1 and TRBJ2-5, with 7 bases fitting TRBD1. CDR3 length equals 14 residues. CDR1 MGHRA and CDR2 YSYEKL come from the germline V gene. Trimming took 3 bases from V and 5 from J; bases not matched to a gene: 6. CDR3 protein: CASSHRQGVETQYF. Written as DNA, the CDR3 is TGCGCCAGCAGCCACCGACAGGGTGTGGAGACCCAGTACTTC.

The V call is TRBV7-9, the J call TRBJ2-1; D remains unclear. The CDR3 has 14 amino acids. Germline V CDR1 and CDR2: SEHNR, FQNEAQ (reference sequence). The germline V and J ends were trimmed by 5 bases and 8 bases, with 16 bases remaining between them. The CDR3 sequence is CASSLDPWPYEQFF. The DNA of the CDR3 is TGTGCCAGCAGCCTGGACCCCTGGCCCTATGAGCAGTTCTTC. The entire variable domain, with the rest obtained from reference TRBV7-9 and TRBJ2-1, is as follows: DTGVSQNPRHKITKRGQNVTFRCDPISEHNRLYWYRQTLGQGPEFLTYFQNEAQLEKSRLLSDRFSAERPKGSFSTLEIQRTEQGDSAMYLCASSLDPWPYEQFFGPGTRLTVL.

The genes are TRBV5-6 and TRBJ1-2; the D is unclear. V was cut by 0 bases and J by 0 bases, with 9 bases left in between. This CDR3 region has 15 residues. Per the germline V gene, CDR1 is SGHDT and CDR2 is YYEEEE. For the CDR3, the DNA is TGTGCCAGCAGCTTGGTGGGCAGTTCTAACTATGGCTACACCTTC. Protein: CASSLVGSSNYGYTF. Full variable domain (missing parts from reference TRBV5-6 and TRBJ1-2): DAGVTQSPTHLIKTRGQQVTLRCSPKSGHDTVSWYQQALGQGPQFIFQYYEEEERQRGNFPDRFSGHQFPNYSSELNVNALLLGDSALYLCASSLVGSSNYGYTFGSGTRLTVV.

The chain joins TRBV5-6 to TRBJ1-6; D is unresolved. Germline assignment: CDR1 SGHDT and CDR2 YYEEEE. The CDR3 runs 15 residues. V was clipped by 4 bases and J by 8 bases, with 16 bases between them. The CDR3 region has the DNA TGTGCCAGCAGCCCGGAAGACCCAATTCATTCACCCCTCCACTTT. Protein: CASSPEDPIHSPLHF.